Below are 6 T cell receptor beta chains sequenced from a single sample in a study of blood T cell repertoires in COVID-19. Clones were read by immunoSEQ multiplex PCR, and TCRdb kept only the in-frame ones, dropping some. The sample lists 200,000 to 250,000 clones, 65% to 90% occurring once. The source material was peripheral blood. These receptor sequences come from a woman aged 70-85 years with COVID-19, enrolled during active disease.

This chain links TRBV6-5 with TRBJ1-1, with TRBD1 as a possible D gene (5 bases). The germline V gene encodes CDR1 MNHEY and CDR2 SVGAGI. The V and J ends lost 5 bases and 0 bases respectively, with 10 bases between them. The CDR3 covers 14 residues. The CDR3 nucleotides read TGTGCCAGCAGTCACCGGGGGGTGAACACTGAAGCTTTCTTT. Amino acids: CASSHRGVNTEAFF.

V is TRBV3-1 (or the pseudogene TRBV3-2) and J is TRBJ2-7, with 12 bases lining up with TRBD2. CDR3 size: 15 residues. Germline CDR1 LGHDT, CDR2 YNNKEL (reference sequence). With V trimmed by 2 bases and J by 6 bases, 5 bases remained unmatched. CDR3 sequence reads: CASSQKTSGRSEQYF. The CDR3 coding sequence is TGTGCCAGCAGCCAAAAAACTAGCGGGAGGTCCGAGCAGTACTTC.

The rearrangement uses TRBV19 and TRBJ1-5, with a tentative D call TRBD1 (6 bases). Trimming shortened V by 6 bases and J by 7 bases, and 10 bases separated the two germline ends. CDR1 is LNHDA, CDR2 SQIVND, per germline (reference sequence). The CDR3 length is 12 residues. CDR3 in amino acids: CASSYRDQPQHF. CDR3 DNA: TGTGCCAGTAGCTACAGGGACCAGCCCCAGCATTTT.

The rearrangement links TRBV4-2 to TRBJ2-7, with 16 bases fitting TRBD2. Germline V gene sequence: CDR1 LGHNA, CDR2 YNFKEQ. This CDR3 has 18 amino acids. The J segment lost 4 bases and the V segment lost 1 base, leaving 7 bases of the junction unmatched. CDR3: CASSQASGTSGGAYEQYF. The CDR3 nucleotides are TGTGCCAGCAGCCAAGCCTCCGGGACTAGCGGGGGGGCTTACGAGCAGTACTTC.

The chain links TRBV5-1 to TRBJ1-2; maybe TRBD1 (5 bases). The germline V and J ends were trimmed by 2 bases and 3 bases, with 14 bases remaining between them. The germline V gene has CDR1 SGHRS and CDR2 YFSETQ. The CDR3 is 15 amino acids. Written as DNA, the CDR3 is TGCGCCAGCAGCTTCCAAGGGGCGCGTCACTATGGCTACACCTTC. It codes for CASSFQGARHYGYTF.

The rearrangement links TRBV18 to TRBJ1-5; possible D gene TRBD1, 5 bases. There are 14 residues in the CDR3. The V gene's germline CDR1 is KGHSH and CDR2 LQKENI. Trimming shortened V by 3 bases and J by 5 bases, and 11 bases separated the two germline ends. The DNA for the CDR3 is TGTGCCAGCTCACCCGGCAGGGAATATCAGCCCCAGCATTTT. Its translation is CASSPGREYQPQHF.